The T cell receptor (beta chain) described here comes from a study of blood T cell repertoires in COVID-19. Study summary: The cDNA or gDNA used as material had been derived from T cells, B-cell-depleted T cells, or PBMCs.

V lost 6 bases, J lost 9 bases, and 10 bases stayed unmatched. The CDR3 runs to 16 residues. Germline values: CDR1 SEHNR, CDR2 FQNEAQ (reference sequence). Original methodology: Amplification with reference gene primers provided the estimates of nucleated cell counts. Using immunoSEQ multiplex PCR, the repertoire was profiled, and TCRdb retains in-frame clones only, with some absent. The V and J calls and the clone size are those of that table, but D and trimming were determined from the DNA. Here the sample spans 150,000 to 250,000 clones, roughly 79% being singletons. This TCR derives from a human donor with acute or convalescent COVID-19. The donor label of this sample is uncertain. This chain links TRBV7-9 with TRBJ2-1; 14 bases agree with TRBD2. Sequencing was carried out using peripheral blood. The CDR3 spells CASREGLAGVLGEQFF. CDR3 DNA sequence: TGTGCCAGCAGGGAGGGACTAGCGGGAGTTTTAGGTGAGCAGTTCTTC. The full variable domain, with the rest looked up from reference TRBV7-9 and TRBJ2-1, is DTGVSQNPRHKITKRGQNVTFRCDPISEHNRLYWYRQTLGQGPEFLTYFQNEAQLEKSRLLSDRFSAERPKGSFSTLEIQRTEQGDSAMYLCASREGLAGVLGEQFFGPGTRLTVL.